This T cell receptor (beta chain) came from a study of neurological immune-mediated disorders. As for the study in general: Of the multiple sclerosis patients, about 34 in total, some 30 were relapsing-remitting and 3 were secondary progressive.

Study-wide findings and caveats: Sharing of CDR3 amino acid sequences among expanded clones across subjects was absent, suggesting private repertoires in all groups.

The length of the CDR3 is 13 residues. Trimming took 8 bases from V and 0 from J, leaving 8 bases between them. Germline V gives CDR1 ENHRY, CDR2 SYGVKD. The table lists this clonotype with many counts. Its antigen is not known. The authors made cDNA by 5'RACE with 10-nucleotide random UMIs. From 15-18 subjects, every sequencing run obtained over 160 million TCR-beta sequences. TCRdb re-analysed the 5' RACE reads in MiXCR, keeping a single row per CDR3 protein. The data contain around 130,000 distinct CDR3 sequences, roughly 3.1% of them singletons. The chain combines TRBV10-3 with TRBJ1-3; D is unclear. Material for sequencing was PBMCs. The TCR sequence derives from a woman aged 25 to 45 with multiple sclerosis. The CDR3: CAIYVGSGNTIYF. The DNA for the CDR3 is TGTGCCATCTACGTCGGCTCTGGAAACACCATATATTTT.